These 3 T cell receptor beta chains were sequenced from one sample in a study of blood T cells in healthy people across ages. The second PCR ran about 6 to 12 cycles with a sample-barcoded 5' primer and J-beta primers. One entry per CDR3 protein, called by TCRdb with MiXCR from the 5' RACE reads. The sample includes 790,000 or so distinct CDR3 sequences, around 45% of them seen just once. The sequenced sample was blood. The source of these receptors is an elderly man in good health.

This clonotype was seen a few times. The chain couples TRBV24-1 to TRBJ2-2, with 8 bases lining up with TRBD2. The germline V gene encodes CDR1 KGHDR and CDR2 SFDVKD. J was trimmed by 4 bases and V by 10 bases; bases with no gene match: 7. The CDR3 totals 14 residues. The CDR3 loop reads CATSLAGSTGELFF. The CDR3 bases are TGTGCCACTTCATTAGCGGGGTCCACCGGGGAGCTGTTTTTT.

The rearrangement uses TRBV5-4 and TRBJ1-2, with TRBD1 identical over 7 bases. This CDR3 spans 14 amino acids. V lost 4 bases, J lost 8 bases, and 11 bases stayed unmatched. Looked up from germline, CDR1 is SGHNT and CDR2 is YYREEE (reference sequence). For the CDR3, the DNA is TGTGCCAGCAGCATTCCACAGGGGTCGAGGGGCTACACCTTC. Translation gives CASSIPQGSRGYTF.

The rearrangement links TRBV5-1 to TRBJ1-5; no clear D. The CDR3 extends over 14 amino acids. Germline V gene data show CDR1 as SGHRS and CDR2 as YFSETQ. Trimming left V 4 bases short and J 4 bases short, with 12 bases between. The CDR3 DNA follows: TGCGCCAGCAGCCTCGGGTCAGTAAATCAGCCCCAGCATTTT. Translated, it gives CASSLGSVNQPQHF.